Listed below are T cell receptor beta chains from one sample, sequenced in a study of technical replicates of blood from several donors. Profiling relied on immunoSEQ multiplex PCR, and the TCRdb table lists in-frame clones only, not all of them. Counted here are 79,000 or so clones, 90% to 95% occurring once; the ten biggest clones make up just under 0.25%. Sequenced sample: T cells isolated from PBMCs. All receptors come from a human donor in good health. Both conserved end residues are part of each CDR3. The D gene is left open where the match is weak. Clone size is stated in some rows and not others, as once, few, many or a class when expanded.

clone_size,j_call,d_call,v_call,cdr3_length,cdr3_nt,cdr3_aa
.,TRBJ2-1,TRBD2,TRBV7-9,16,TGTGCCAGCAGCTTGGGACTAGCGGGGGCGTACAATGAGCAGTTCTTC,CASSLGLAGAYNEQFF
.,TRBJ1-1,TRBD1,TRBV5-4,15,TGTGCCAGCAGCTTGGCCCAACAGGGGGGAACTGAAGCTTTCTTT,CASSLAQQGGTEAFF
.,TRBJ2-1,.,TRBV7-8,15,TGTGCCAGCAGCCTACCACTGACAGGCGGGAATGAGCAGTTCTTC,CASSLPLTGGNEQFF
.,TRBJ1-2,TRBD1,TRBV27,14,TGTGCCAGCACCGGGACAGGGAGGAACTATGGCTACACCTTC,CASTGTGRNYGYTF
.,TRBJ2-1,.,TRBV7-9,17,TGTGCCAGCAGCCTCAAAAGGCAGGGGCTATCCTACAATGAGCAGTTCTTC,CASSLKRQGLSYNEQFF
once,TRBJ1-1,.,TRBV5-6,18,TGTGCCAGCAGCTTGATAGCATTAGTTAGGAAGCGGGAAACGGAAGCTTTCTTT,CASSLIALVRKRETEAFF
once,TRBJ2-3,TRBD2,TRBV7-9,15,TGTGCCAGCAGCCCCCTAGCGGGAGTAGCAGATACGCAGTATTTT,CASSPLAGVADTQYF
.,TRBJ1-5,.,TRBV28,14,TGTGCCAGCAGTTTCCGCTCGACAGCCCAGCCCCAGCATTTT,CASSFRSTAQPQHF
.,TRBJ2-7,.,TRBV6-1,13,TGTGCCAGCAGTGTTCACGCGGACAACGAGCAGTACTTC,CASSVHADNEQYF
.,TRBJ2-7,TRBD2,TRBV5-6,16,TGTGCCAGCAGCTTGCGCGGGGCTAGCGGGACGTACGAGCAGTACTTC,CASSLRGASGTYEQYF
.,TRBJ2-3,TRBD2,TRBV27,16,TGTGCCAGCAGTTTATGGAGCGGGGGGTATCGAGATACGCAGTATTTT,CASSLWSGGYRDTQYF
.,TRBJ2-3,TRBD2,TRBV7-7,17,TGTGCCAGCAGCTTGGGGCTAGCGGGCGGGAACACAGATACGCAGTATTTT,CASSLGLAGGNTDTQYF
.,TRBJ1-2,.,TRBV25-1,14,TGTGCCAGCAGTGAAGTAGGGGTAGTTGATGGCTACACCTTC,CASSEVGVVDGYTF
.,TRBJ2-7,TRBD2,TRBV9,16,TGTGCCAGCAGCCCCAGGCCGACTAGCGGGGCTCTCGAGCAGTACTTC,CASSPRPTSGALEQYF
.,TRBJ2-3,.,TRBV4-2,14,TGTGCCAGCAGCCATAGCCCGGGGAGCGATACGCAGTATTTT,CASSHSPGSDTQYF
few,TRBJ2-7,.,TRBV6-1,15,TGTGCCAGCAGTGAAGCCAGGGCGCGCTCCTACGAGCAGTACTTC,CASSEARARSYEQYF
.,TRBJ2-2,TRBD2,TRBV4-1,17,TGCGCCAGCAGCCAAGGGGTTGTAAGGAAGCGGGGCGGGGAGCTGTTTTTT,CASSQGVVRKRGGELFF
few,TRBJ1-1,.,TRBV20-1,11,TGCAGTGCTAGATGGGAGGCTGAAGCTTTCTTT,CSARWEAEAFF
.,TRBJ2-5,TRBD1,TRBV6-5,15,TGTGCCAGCAGCCATAGAGACAGGGGAGGAGAGACCCAGTACTTC,CASSHRDRGGETQYF
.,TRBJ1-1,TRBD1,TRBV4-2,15,TGTGCCAGCAGCCATACTCCGGGACAGGGGACTGAAGCTTTCTTT,CASSHTPGQGTEAFF
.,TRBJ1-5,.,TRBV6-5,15,TGTGCCAGCAGTCCTACAGGTCTACTCAATCAGCCCCAGCATTTT,CASSPTGLLNQPQHF
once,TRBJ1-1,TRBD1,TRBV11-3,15,TGTGCCAGCAGCTTGGCGTGGCAGGGGGACACTGAAGCTTTCTTT,CASSLAWQGDTEAFF
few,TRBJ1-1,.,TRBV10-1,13,TGCGCCAGCAGTGATCACAGGGACACTGAAGCTTTCTTT,CASSDHRDTEAFF
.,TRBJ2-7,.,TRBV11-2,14,TGTGCCAGCAGCTTAGCCGGGGCGGGGTACGAGCAGTACTTC,CASSLAGAGYEQYF
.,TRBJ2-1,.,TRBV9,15,TGTGCCAGCAGCGTAGGGTTAGCCAGAGGGTTTGAGCAGTTCTTC,CASSVGLARGFEQFF
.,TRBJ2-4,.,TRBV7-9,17,TGTGCCAGCAGCCTCCGGGTGGAAGTGGGAGCCAAAAACATTCAGTACTTC,CASSLRVEVGAKNIQYF
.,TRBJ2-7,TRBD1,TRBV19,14,TGTGCCAGTAACTCCGGGACAGGGATCTACGAGCAGTACTTC,CASNSGTGIYEQYF
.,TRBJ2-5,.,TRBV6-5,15,TGTGCCAGCAGTTACTGGGCAGGGCAACAAGAGACCCAGTACTTC,CASSYWAGQQETQYF
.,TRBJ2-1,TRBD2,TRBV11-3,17,TGTGCCAGCAGCTCACCAGGACTAGCGGGGGACTACAATGAGCAGTTCTTC,CASSSPGLAGDYNEQFF
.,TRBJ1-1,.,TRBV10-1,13,TGCGCCAGCAGTGAGTCGGGGGCCACTGAAGCTTTCTTT,CASSESGATEAFF
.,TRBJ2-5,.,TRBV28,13,TGTGCCAGCAGTTTAAGTCCCAGGGAGACCCAGTACTTC,CASSLSPRETQYF
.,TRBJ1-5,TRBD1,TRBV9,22,TGTGCCAGCAGCGTAGGAATCGGGACAGGGTCATTCGGGGAGCATAGCAATCAGCCCCAGCATTTT,CASSVGIGTGSFGEHSNQPQHF
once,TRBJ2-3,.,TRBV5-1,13,TGCGCCAGCAGCGGAGGGGGCACAGATACGCAGTATTTT,CASSGGGTDTQYF
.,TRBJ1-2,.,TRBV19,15,TGTGCCAGTAGTCCACTGGAACAGGTGAACTATGGCTACACCTTC,CASSPLEQVNYGYTF